The 9 T cell receptor beta chains in this list originate from one sample, sequenced in a study of response to subunit inactivated influenza vaccine. TCRdb passed the RT-PCR reads through MiXCR, listing each CDR3 protein once. The profile covers fewer than 250,000 distinct CDR3 sequences, with approximately 14% appearing a single time and roughly 26% taken by the ten largest. The sequences come from CD8+ T cells sorted from PBMCs, collected around 5 days after vaccination. All receptors come from a middle-aged man who received an inactivated influenza vaccine.

Ten or more counts support this clonotype. The chain carries TRBV7-9 and TRBJ2-2; no clear D gene. Germline lookup yields CDR1 SEHNR and CDR2 FQNEAQ (reference sequence). CDR3 size: 14 residues. V lost 9 bases and J lost 0, with 11 bases in between. In DNA, the CDR3 is TGTGCCAGTTCCACGGGCGCGAACACCGGGGAGCTGTTTTTT. Residues: CASSTGANTGELFF.

The rearrangement uses TRBV7-9 and TRBJ2-7, with D tentatively TRBD2 (5 bases). The V and J ends lost 5 bases and 5 bases respectively, with 10 bases between them. The CDR3 is 12 amino acids. Germline V lookup: CDR1 SEHNR, CDR2 FQNEAQ (reference sequence). DNA of the CDR3: TGTGCCAGCAGCCTACTAGTTCACGAGCAGTACTTC. This translates into CASSLLVHEQYF.

The chain combines TRBV20-1 with TRBJ2-3, with D unresolved. V was cut by 0 bases and J by 4 bases, with 2 bases left in between. Germline values: CDR1 DFQATT, CDR2 SNEGSKA (reference sequence). The CDR3 is made up of 11 amino acids. CDR3 DNA sequence: TGCAGTGCTAGAGAGCCAGATACGCAGTATTTT. It encodes CSAREPDTQYF.

This clonotype was seen repeatedly, ten times or more. The V call is TRBV5-1, the J call TRBJ2-7; TRBD1 matches at 10 bases. The CDR3 sequence is 15 residues long. The germline V gene has CDR1 SGHRS and CDR2 YFSETQ. V lost 4 bases and J lost 4; bases outside the gene matches: 8. The CDR3 region is CASSVDRGASYEQYF. The CDR3 region has the DNA TGCGCCAGCAGCGTGGACAGGGGGGCATCTTACGAGCAGTACTTC.

The sample holds a few counts of this clonotype. The gene calls are TRBV2 and TRBJ1-1; D uncertain. The V end was cut by 1 base, the J end by 1 base, with 7 bases between. CDR1 is SNHLY, CDR2 FYNNEI, per germline. CDR3 length equals 14 residues. The CDR3, as DNA: TGTGCCAGCAGTGAAGTAACCGCGAACACTGAAGCTTTCTTT. Translation: CASSEVTANTEAFF.

V gene TRBV5-1 combines with J gene TRBJ2-3; the match to TRBD1 covers 10 bases. Germline CDR1 is SGHRS and CDR2 is YFSETQ. The CDR3 runs 15 residues. Unmatched junction bases numbered 5, after V lost 2 bases and J lost 5 bases. The CDR3 DNA follows: TGCGCCAGCAGCTTTAGGGGACAGGGGATAGATACGCAGTATTTT. Amino acid sequence: CASSFRGQGIDTQYF. Combining the CDR3 with reference TRBV5-1 and TRBJ2-3 gives the whole variable domain KAGVTQTPRYLIKTRGQQVTLSCSPISGHRSVSWYQQTPGQGLQFLFEYFSETQRNKGNFPGRFSGRQFSNSRSEMNVSTLELGDSALYLCASSFRGQGIDTQYFGPGTRLTVL.

J is TRBJ1-5 and V is TRBV28; D is undetermined. CDR1 and CDR2 from the germline V gene are MDHEN and SYDVKM. V was pared by 1 base and J by 4 bases, with 11 bases between. This CDR3 spans 15 amino acids. Here the CDR3 reads CASSLLTGRNQPQHF. The DNA of the CDR3 is TGTGCCAGCAGTTTATTAACGGGGAGGAATCAGCCCCAGCATTTT.

This clonotype has a handful of counts. This chain links TRBV2 with TRBJ1-5, with D perhaps TRBD1 (5 bases). Germline V lookup: CDR1 SNHLY, CDR2 FYNNEI. V was pared by 11 bases and J by 7 bases, with 18 bases between. CDR3 size: 13 residues. The CDR3 DNA reads as TGTGCCGCTACACACGCTAAGGGGCAGCCCCAGCATTTT. Its translation is CAATHAKGQPQHF.

The chain combines TRBV7-2 with TRBJ2-7, with D possibly being TRBD1 or TRBD2 (5 bases each). The CDR3 loop spans 14 amino acids. V gave up 5 bases and J gave up 3 bases, with 14 bases separating them. Germline V CDR1 and CDR2: SGHTA, FQGNSA. The CDR3 nucleotides read TGTGCCAGCAGCCGATTTCTGGGGGTCTACGAGCAGTACTTC. Protein sequence: CASSRFLGVYEQYF.